A single TCR beta chain is shown here with its context. The protocol was immunoSEQ multiplex PCR, while the TCRdb copy is restricted to in-frame clones and leaves out a portion. This table has about 40,000 clones, around 88% appearing once. The data stem from a study of T cells in narcolepsy. Trimming removed 10 bases from V and 6 bases from J; junction bases left unmatched: 10. The CDR3 totals 14 residues. The germline V gene encodes CDR1 ENHRY and CDR2 SYGVKD. The receptor's source is a human donor with narcolepsy. This chain uses TRBV10-3 with TRBJ2-3; TRBD2 agrees at 10 bases. The source material was CD45RA- memory CD4+ T cells from PBMCs. The CDR3 loop is CATAGGTREDTQYF. CDR3 coding DNA: TGTGCCACAGCGGGAGGGACAAGGGAGGATACGCAGTATTTT.